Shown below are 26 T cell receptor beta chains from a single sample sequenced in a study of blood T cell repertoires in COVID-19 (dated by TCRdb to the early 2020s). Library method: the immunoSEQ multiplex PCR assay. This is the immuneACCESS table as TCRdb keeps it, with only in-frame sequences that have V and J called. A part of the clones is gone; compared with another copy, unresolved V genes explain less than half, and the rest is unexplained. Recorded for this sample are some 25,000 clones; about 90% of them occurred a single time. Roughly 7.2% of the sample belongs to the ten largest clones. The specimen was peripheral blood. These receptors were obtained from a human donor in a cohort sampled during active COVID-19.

As DNA, the CDR3 is TGTGCCATTAGGACTAGCGGGCCGTCAAGCACAGATACGCAGTATTTT. Encoded protein: CAIRTSGPSSTDTQYF. The V call is TRBV10-3, the J call TRBJ2-3; 11 bases are shared with TRBD2. Germline CDR1 is ENHRY and CDR2 is SYGVKD. The ends lost 9 bases at V and 0 bases at J; junction bases unmatched: 8. The CDR3 is 16 amino acids.

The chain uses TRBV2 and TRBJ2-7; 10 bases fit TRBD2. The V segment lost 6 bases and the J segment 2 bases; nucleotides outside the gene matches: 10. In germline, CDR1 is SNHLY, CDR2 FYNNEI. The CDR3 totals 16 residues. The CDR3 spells CASRPWLAGGTYEQYF. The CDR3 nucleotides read TGTGCCAGCAGGCCCTGGTTAGCGGGGGGCACCTACGAGCAGTACTTC.

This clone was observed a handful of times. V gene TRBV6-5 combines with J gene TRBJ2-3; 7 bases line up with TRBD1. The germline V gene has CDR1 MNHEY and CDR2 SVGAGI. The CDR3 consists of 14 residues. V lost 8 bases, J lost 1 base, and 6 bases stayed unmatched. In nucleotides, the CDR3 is TGTGCCAGCGGACCGGGACAGCGCACAGATACGCAGTATTTT. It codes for CASGPGQRTDTQYF.

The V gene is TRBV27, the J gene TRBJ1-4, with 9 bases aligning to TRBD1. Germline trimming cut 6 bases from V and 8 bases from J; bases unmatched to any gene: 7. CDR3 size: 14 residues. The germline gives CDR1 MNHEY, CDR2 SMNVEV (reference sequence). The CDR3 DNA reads TGTGCCAGCAGAGGACAGGGGTTTGTGGAAAAACTGTTTTTT. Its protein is CASRGQGFVEKLFF.

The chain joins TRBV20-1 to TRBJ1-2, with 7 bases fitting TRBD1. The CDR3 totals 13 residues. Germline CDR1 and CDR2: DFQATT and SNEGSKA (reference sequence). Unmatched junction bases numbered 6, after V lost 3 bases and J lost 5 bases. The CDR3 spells CSASQGTAYGYTF. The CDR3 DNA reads TGCAGTGCTAGTCAAGGGACAGCTTATGGCTACACCTTC.

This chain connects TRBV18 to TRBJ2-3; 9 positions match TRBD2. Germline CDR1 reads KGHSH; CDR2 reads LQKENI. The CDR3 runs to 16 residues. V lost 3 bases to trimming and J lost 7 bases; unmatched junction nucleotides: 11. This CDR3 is CASSPEAGGPQNTQYF. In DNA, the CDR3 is TGTGCCAGCTCACCCGAAGCGGGAGGACCCCAAAATACGCAGTATTTT.

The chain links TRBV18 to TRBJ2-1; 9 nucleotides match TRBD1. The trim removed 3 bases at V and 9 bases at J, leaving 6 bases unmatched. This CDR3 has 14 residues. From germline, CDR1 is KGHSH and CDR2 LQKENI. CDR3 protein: CASSPLDRGAEQFF. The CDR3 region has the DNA TGTGCCAGCTCACCGTTGGACAGGGGAGCTGAGCAGTTCTTC.

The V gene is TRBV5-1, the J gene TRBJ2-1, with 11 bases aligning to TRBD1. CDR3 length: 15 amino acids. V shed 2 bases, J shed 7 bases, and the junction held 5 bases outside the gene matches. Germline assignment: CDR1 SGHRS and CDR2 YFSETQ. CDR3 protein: CASSLGTGGGNEQFF. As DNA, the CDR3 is TGCGCCAGCAGCTTAGGGACAGGGGGGGGGAATGAGCAGTTCTTC. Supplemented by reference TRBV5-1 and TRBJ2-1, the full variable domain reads KAGVTQTPRYLIKTRGQQVTLSCSPISGHRSVSWYQQTPGQGLQFLFEYFSETQRNKGNFPGRFSGRQFSNSRSEMNVSTLELGDSALYLCASSLGTGGGNEQFFGPGTRLTVL.

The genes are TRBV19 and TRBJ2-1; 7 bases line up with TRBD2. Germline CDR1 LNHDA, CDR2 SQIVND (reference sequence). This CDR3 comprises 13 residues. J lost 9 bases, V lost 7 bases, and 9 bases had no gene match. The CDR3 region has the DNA TGTGCCAGTACCGCCCACCCGGGGGGTGAGCAGTTCTTC. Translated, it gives CASTAHPGGEQFF.

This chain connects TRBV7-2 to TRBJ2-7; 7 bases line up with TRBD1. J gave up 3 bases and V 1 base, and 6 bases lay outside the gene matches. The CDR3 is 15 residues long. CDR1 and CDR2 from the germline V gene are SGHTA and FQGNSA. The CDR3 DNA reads TGTGCCAGCAGCTTAGTAGTCAGGGGGATCTACGAGCAGTACTTC. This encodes CASSLVVRGIYEQYF.

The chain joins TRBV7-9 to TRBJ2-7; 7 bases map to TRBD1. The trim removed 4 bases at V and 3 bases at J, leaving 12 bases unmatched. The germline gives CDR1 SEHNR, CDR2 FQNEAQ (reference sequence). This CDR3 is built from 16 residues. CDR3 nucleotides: TGTGCCAGCAGCTCCCACAGTGGAGACAGGGTCTACGAGCAGTACTTC. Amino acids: CASSSHSGDRVYEQYF.

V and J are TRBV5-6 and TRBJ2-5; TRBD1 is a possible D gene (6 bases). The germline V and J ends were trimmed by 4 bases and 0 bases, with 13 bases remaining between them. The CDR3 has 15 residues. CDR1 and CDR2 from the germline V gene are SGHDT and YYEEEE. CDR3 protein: CASSMFTGYQETQYF. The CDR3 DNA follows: TGTGCCAGCAGCATGTTCACAGGGTACCAAGAGACCCAGTACTTC.

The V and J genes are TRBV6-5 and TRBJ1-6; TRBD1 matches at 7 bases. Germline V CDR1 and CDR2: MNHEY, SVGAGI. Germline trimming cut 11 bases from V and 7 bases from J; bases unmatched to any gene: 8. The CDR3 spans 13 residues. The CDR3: CAARQGYNSPLHF. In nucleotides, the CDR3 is TGTGCCGCCAGACAGGGTTACAATTCACCCCTCCACTTT.

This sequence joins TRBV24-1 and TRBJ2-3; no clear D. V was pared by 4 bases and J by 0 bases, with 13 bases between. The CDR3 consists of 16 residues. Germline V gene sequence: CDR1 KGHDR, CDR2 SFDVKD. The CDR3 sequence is CATSDRSLTSTDTQYF. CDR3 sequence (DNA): TGTGCCACCAGTGACCGCTCGCTAACTAGCACAGATACGCAGTATTTT.

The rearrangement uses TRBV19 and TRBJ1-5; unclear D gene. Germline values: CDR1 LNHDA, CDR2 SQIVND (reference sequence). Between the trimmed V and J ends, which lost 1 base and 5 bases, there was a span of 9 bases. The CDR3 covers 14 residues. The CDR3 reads CASSIGTRDQPQHF. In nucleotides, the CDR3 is TGTGCCAGTAGTATAGGAACGCGAGATCAGCCCCAGCATTTT.

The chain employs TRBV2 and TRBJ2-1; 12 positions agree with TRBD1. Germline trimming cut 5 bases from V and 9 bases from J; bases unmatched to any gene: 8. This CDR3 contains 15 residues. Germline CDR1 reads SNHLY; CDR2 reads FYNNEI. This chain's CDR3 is CASSMGQGARGEQFF. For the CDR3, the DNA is TGTGCCAGCAGTATGGGACAGGGGGCGCGAGGTGAGCAGTTCTTC.

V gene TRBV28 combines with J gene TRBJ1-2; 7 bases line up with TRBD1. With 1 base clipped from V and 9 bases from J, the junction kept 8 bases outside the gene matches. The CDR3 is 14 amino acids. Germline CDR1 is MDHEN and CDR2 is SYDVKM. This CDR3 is CASSLYATGKSYTF. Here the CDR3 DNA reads TGTGCCAGCAGTTTATATGCGACAGGGAAGAGCTACACCTTC.

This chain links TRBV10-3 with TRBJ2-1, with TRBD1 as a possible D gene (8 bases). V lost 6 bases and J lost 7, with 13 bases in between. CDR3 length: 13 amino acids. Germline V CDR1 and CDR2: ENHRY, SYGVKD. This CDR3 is CAIRGQGGNEQFF. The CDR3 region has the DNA TGTGCCATCAGAGGACAGGGAGGGAATGAGCAGTTCTTC.

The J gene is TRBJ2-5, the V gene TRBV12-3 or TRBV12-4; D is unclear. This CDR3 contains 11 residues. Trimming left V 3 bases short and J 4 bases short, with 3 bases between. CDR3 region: CASSFRETQYF. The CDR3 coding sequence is TGTGCCAGCAGTTTCAGAGAGACCCAGTACTTC.

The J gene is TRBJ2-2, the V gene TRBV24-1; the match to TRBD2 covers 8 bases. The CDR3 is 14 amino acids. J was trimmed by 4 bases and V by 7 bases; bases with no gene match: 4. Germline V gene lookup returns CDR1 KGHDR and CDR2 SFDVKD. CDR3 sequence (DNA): TGTGCCACCAGCTTTAGCGGGGCCACCGGGGAGCTGTTTTTT. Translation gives CATSFSGATGELFF.

DNA of the CDR3: TGTGCCACCAGTGAAAGGACACTTAATCAGCCCCAGCATTTT. Translating gives CATSERTLNQPQHF. This rearrangement joins TRBV24-1 to TRBJ1-5; weak D call: TRBD1 (5 bases). Deletions cut 4 bases from V and 4 bases from J, with 10 bases between. CDR1 is KGHDR and CDR2 is SFDVKD in the germline V gene. The CDR3 length is 14 residues.

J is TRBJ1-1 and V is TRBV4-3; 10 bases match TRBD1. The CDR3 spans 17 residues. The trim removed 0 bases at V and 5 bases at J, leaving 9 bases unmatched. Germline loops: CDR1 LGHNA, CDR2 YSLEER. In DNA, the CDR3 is TGCGCCAGCAGCCAAGATCCGAGACAGGGGGCGTGGACTGAAGCTTTCTTT. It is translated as CASSQDPRQGAWTEAFF.

CDR3 sequence: CATSRTGATQETQYF. The CDR3 DNA reads as TGTGCCACCAGCAGGACAGGAGCTACCCAAGAGACCCAGTACTTC. V gene TRBV15 combines with J gene TRBJ2-5; a possible D gene is TRBD1 (6 bases). CDR3 length equals 15 residues. The germline V gene has CDR1 LNHNV and CDR2 YYDKDF (reference sequence). V shed 3 bases and J shed 1 base, with 12 bases lying between them.

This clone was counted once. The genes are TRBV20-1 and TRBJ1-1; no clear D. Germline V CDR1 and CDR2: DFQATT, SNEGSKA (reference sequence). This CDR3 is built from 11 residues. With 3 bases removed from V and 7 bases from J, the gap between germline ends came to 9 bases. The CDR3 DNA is TGCAGTGCTAGGGCAGTTGGTGAAGCTTTCTTT. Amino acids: CSARAVGEAFF.

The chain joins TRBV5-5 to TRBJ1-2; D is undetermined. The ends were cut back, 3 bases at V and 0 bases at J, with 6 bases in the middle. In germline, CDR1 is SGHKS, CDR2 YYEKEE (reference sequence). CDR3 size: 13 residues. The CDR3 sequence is CASSSQSNYGYTF. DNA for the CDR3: TGTGCCAGCAGCTCGCAGTCTAACTATGGCTACACCTTC.

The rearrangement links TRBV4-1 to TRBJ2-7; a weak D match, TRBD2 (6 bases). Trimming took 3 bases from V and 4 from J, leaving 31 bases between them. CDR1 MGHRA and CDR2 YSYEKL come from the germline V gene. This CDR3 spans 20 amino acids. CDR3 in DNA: TGCGCCAGCAGCCACTACCCCATACTCGAAACTAGCCTGAGTTCTTACGAGCAGTACTTC. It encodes CASSHYPILETSLSSYEQYF.